This passage covers 14 T cell receptor beta chains from one sample sequenced in a study of T-cell memory formation after mild COVID-19. MiXCR, run by TCRdb on the 5' RACE reads, gives a single entry per CDR3 protein. Found here are around 160,000 distinct CDR3 sequences, around 10% of them singletons; the top ten hold 3.5% to 4.5%. The sequencing sample was made of PBMCs or a T cell subset sorted from them (not recorded which). Source of these receptors: a young man who had mild COVID-19 (a few samples of this study predate the infection). Cell type and time point are not known.

This clonotype was counted a few times. This chain links TRBV7-2 with TRBJ2-6, with D perhaps TRBD1 (6 bases). The CDR3 contains 17 residues. Per germline, CDR1 SGHTA and CDR2 FQGNSA. V was cut by 8 bases and J by 0 bases, with 17 bases left in between. CDR3 coding DNA: TGTGCCAGCCGTTACAGGGCCTCTTTCTCTGGGGCCAACGTCCTGACTTTC. It codes for CASRYRASFSGANVLTF.

J is TRBJ2-2 and V is TRBV7-2; TRBD2 matches at 13 bases. The length of the CDR3 is 15 residues. Losses at the gene ends were 5 bases for V and 10 bases for J; bases not matched to a gene: 7. Germline V CDR1 and CDR2: SGHTA, FQGNSA. The CDR3 loop is CASSMRLAGGPELFF. The CDR3 DNA reads as TGTGCCAGCAGCATGAGACTAGCGGGGGGCCCGGAGCTGTTTTTT.

V usage is TRBV5-1 and J usage is TRBJ2-1, with 7 bases matching TRBD1. Germline values: CDR1 SGHRS, CDR2 YFSETQ. V was pared by 4 bases and J by 4 bases, with 5 bases of the junction left unmatched. The CDR3 is made up of 14 amino acids. The CDR3 sequence is CASSPPDRYNEQFF. In DNA, the CDR3 is TGCGCCAGCAGCCCTCCGGACAGGTACAATGAGCAGTTCTTC.

The chain couples TRBV7-6 to TRBJ2-7; 9 nucleotides agree with TRBD2. The CDR3 sequence is 16 residues long. Germline V gene lookup returns CDR1 SGHVS and CDR2 FNYEAQ. V gave up 0 bases and J gave up 6 bases; unmatched junction bases: 9. The CDR3 DNA is TGTGCCAGCAGCTTAGCGGGGACTAGCAGATGGGCCGAGCAGTACTTC. Protein sequence: CASSLAGTSRWAEQYF. The full variable domain, in which reference TRBV7-6 and TRBJ2-7 provide the parts outside the CDR3, is GAGVSQSPRYKVTKRGQDVALRCDPISGHVSLYWYRQALGQGPEFLTYFNYEAQQDKSGLPNDRFSAERPEGSISTLTIQRTEQRDSAMYRCASSLAGTSRWAEQYFGPGTRLTVT.

This clonotype was counted between two and nine times. The V and J genes are TRBV5-1 and TRBJ1-2; no clear D gene. Trimming removed 0 bases at V and 7 bases at J, with 13 bases between. The CDR3 totals 14 residues. The germline CDR1 and CDR2 sequences are SGHRS and YFSETQ. The CDR3 DNA follows: TGCGCCAGCAGCTTGGAGACGGTTTCCGGTGGCTACACCTTC. This codes for CASSLETVSGGYTF.

The chain uses TRBV7-8 and TRBJ1-1; TRBD1 agrees at 11 bases. The CDR3 is made up of 15 amino acids. CDR1 SGHVS and CDR2 FQNEAQ come from the germline V gene. V lost 5 bases, J lost 5 bases, and 7 bases stayed unmatched. The CDR3 coding sequence is TGTGCCAGCAGCCCTTTCGGGACAGGGGGAACTGAAGCTTTCTTT. Protein: CASSPFGTGGTEAFF.

V is TRBV27 and J is TRBJ2-5, with TRBD1 as a possible D gene (6 bases). Germline V gene lookup returns CDR1 MNHEY and CDR2 SMNVEV (reference sequence). There are 14 residues in the CDR3. Trimming cost V 5 bases and J 2 bases, with 12 bases left between them. The CDR3 sequence is CASSPGHPQETQYF. CDR3 nucleotide sequence: TGTGCCAGCAGTCCGGGACACCCACAAGAGACCCAGTACTTC.

The CDR3: CASRQTGSAYGYTF. The CDR3 DNA reads as TGTGCCAGCAGGCAGACAGGGTCCGCCTATGGCTACACCTTC. V gene TRBV6-5 combines with J gene TRBJ1-2; the match to TRBD1 covers 7 bases. Looked up from germline, CDR1 is MNHEY and CDR2 is SVGAGI. The CDR3 has 14 amino acids. Trimming took 6 bases from V and 4 from J; bases not matched to a gene: 8.

The CDR3 region is CASRNRVRTGELFF. CDR3 DNA sequence: TGTGCCAGTAGGAACAGGGTCCGTACCGGGGAGCTGTTTTTT. This rearrangement joins TRBV19 to TRBJ2-2; possible D gene TRBD1, 6 bases. V lost 6 bases and J 5 bases, leaving 13 bases between the germline ends. The CDR3 length is 14 residues. Germline lookup yields CDR1 LNHDA and CDR2 SQIVND (reference sequence). The full variable domain, its missing parts supplied by reference TRBV19 and TRBJ2-2, is DGGITQSPKYLFRKEGQNVTLSCEQNLNHDAMYWYRQDPGQGLRLIYYSQIVNDFQKGDIAEGYSVSREKKESFPLTVTSAQKNPTAFYLCASRNRVRTGELFFGEGSRLTVL.

About this clonotype itself: At one end, the junction sequence differs from germline, possibly due to a read error. The V gene is TRBV5-1, the J gene TRBJ2-2; tentative D call: TRBD2 (6 bases). The CDR3 sequence is 15 residues long. Germline lookup yields CDR1 SGHRS and CDR2 YFSETQ. In DNA form, the CDR3 reads TGCACCAGCAGCGGGCGGCAGGCAGAGACCGGGGAGCTGTTTTTT. It encodes CTSSGRQAETGELFF.

The table lists this clonotype with many counts. The chain combines TRBV20-1 with TRBJ1-2, with D tentatively TRBD1 (6 bases). V was clipped by 5 bases and J by 5 bases, with 15 bases between them. Germline V gives CDR1 DFQATT, CDR2 SNEGSKA (reference sequence). The CDR3 loop spans 13 amino acids. The CDR3 loop reads CSARWTVGYGYTF. The DNA for the CDR3 is TGCAGTGCTCGCTGGACAGTTGGGTATGGCTACACCTTC.

This clonotype was found many times. The J gene is TRBJ2-1, the V gene TRBV5-1; TRBD2 matches at 7 bases. Germline V gives CDR1 SGHRS, CDR2 YFSETQ. J lost 0 bases, V lost 3 bases, and 6 bases had no gene match. This CDR3 has 16 amino acids. CDR3 sequence reads: CASSSERGSSYNEQFF. Written as DNA, the CDR3 is TGCGCCAGCAGCTCCGAGCGGGGAAGCTCCTACAATGAGCAGTTCTTC.

The sample holds many counts of this clonotype. The gene calls are TRBV4-3 and TRBJ2-1; D unclear. Trimming removed 0 bases from V and 8 bases from J, with 11 bases in between. The germline CDR1 and CDR2 sequences are LGHNA and YSLEER. This CDR3 region has 14 residues. CDR3 protein: CASSQDVSFDEQFF. The DNA for the CDR3 is TGCGCCAGCAGCCAAGACGTAAGTTTCGATGAGCAGTTCTTC.

There are a few counts of this clonotype. This chain uses TRBV6-2 or TRBV6-3 with TRBJ1-5; weak D call: TRBD1 (5 bases). The CDR3 has 14 residues. Trimming cost V 7 bases and J 1 base, with 11 bases left between them. Germline V CDR1 and CDR2: MNHEY, SVGEGT. CDR3 sequence reads: CASNHGGSNQPQHF. CDR3 bases: TGTGCCAGCAATCACGGGGGAAGCAATCAGCCCCAGCATTTT.